Listed below are T cell receptor beta chains from one sample, sequenced in a study of CD8+CD57+ T cells in acquired aplastic anemia. TCRdb processed the reads anew with MiXCR; each CDR3 protein has one entry. In the table there are under 200,000 distinct CDR3 sequences, around 43% of which are singletons. The sample was sorted CD4+, CD8+, or CD8+CD57+ T cells (not recorded which) from PBMCs. These receptors all stem from a human donor with aplastic anemia. Each CDR3 is given with its conserved first and last residue. The D gene is left open where the match is weak. Clone size is not always given. Where it is, it says once, few, many or a class for expanded clones.

j_call: TRBJ1-4; v_call: TRBV7-2; cdr3_length: 13; clone_size: .; d_call: .; cdr3_nt: TGTGCCAGCAGCTTACTAGTCGGGGAAAAACTGTTTTTT; cdr3_aa: CASSLLVGEKLFF
j_call: TRBJ2-6; v_call: TRBV2; cdr3_length: 14; clone_size: .; d_call: .; cdr3_nt: TGTGCCGGGTCCTCATGGTCTGGGGCCAACGTCCTGACTTTC; cdr3_aa: CAGSSWSGANVLTF
j_call: TRBJ1-5; v_call: TRBV6-5; cdr3_length: 15; clone_size: .; d_call: .; cdr3_nt: TGTGCCAGCAGTTACTCGCGGGATAGCAATCAGCCCCAGCATTTT; cdr3_aa: CASSYSRDSNQPQHF
j_call: TRBJ2-5; v_call: TRBV9; cdr3_length: 16; clone_size: once; d_call: .; cdr3_nt: TGTGCCAGCAGCCATCACCCCCCTAGCGACCAAGAGACCCAGTACTTC; cdr3_aa: CASSHHPPSDQETQYF
j_call: TRBJ1-2; v_call: TRBV4-3; cdr3_length: 15; clone_size: .; d_call: .; cdr3_nt: TGCGCCAGCAGCCTGGGGACGGGGGTAAACTATGGCTACACCTTC; cdr3_aa: CASSLGTGVNYGYTF
j_call: TRBJ1-2; v_call: TRBV15; cdr3_length: 13; clone_size: .; d_call: .; cdr3_nt: TGTGCCACCAGCAGCGGGGGGGCGCGTGGCTACACCTTC; cdr3_aa: CATSSGGARGYTF
j_call: TRBJ1-5; v_call: TRBV19; cdr3_length: 14; clone_size: few; d_call: TRBD1; cdr3_nt: TGTGCCAGTGAACAGGGGAATTACGATCAGCCCCAGCATTTT; cdr3_aa: CASEQGNYDQPQHF
j_call: TRBJ2-2; v_call: TRBV24-1; cdr3_length: 15; clone_size: once; d_call: .; cdr3_nt: TGTGCCACCAGTGATTTCAACAGGGACACCGGGGAGCTGTTTTTT; cdr3_aa: CATSDFNRDTGELFF
j_call: TRBJ1-1; v_call: TRBV25-1; cdr3_length: 13; clone_size: .; d_call: .; cdr3_nt: TGTGCCAGCAGTCCCGTGGGAACCGATGAAGCTTTCTTT; cdr3_aa: CASSPVGTDEAFF
j_call: TRBJ2-7; v_call: TRBV25-1; cdr3_length: 14; clone_size: .; d_call: TRBD1; cdr3_nt: TGTGCCAGCAGTGCTGGGACAGGGCACTACGAGCAGTACTTC; cdr3_aa: CASSAGTGHYEQYF
j_call: TRBJ2-2; v_call: TRBV24-1; cdr3_length: 14; clone_size: medium-sized; d_call: TRBD1; cdr3_nt: TGTGCCACCAGTGCCAGGACAGGGAACGGGGAGCTGTTTTTT; cdr3_aa: CATSARTGNGELFF
j_call: TRBJ2-7; v_call: TRBV6-1; cdr3_length: 13; clone_size: few; d_call: .; cdr3_nt: TGTGCCAGCAGAAGCGGTGGGTCCTACGAGCAGTACTTC; cdr3_aa: CASRSGGSYEQYF
j_call: TRBJ2-1; v_call: TRBV6-1; cdr3_length: 14; clone_size: .; d_call: .; cdr3_nt: TGTGCCACCCTTCCTGGGGGGTGGGAGAATGAGCAGTTCTTC; cdr3_aa: CATLPGGWENEQFF
j_call: TRBJ2-3; v_call: TRBV12-3/TRBV12-4; cdr3_length: 14; clone_size: many; d_call: .; cdr3_nt: TGTGCCAGCAGTTTGAGTTCGGCAACAGATACGCAGTATTTT; cdr3_aa: CASSLSSATDTQYF
j_call: TRBJ2-4; v_call: TRBV19; cdr3_length: 15; clone_size: many; d_call: .; cdr3_nt: TGTGCCAGTAGTATCGGCCTAGTTCCCAAAAACATTCAGTACTTC; cdr3_aa: CASSIGLVPKNIQYF
j_call: TRBJ1-1; v_call: TRBV5-1; cdr3_length: 12; clone_size: .; d_call: .; cdr3_nt: TGCGCCAGCAGCCTGGGCGGCACTGGAGCTTTCTTT; cdr3_aa: CASSLGGTGAFF
j_call: TRBJ2-3; v_call: TRBV6-1; cdr3_length: 13; clone_size: many; d_call: .; cdr3_nt: TGTGCCAACCGGGCAGCGAGCACAGATACGCAGTATTTT; cdr3_aa: CANRAASTDTQYF
j_call: TRBJ2-7; v_call: TRBV7-2; cdr3_length: 12; clone_size: .; d_call: .; cdr3_nt: TGTGCCACGAGAGGGGATACCTACGAGCAGTACTTC; cdr3_aa: CATRGDTYEQYF
j_call: TRBJ2-3; v_call: TRBV12-3/TRBV12-4; cdr3_length: 13; clone_size: many; d_call: .; cdr3_nt: TGTGCCAGCAGTTTAGCCCAACCCGATACGCAGTATTTT; cdr3_aa: CASSLAQPDTQYF
j_call: TRBJ1-1; v_call: TRBV20-1; cdr3_length: 14; clone_size: many; d_call: .; cdr3_nt: TGCAGTGCTCCCCCGACAAGGATGAACACTGAAGCTTTCTTT; cdr3_aa: CSAPPTRMNTEAFF
j_call: TRBJ1-4; v_call: TRBV7-2; cdr3_length: 15; clone_size: many; d_call: .; cdr3_nt: TGTGCCAGCAGCTTAGCAGCGAATGTAAATGAAAAACTGTTTTTT; cdr3_aa: CASSLAANVNEKLFF
j_call: TRBJ2-1; v_call: TRBV6-2/TRBV6-3; cdr3_length: 15; clone_size: few; d_call: .; cdr3_nt: TGTGCCAGCAGACCTACCGGGACGACGGACGGTGAGCAGTTCTTC; cdr3_aa: CASRPTGTTDGEQFF
j_call: TRBJ2-7; v_call: TRBV19; cdr3_length: 13; clone_size: .; d_call: .; cdr3_nt: TGTGCCAGTAGTATGGCCAGGGACTACGAGCAGTACTTC; cdr3_aa: CASSMARDYEQYF
j_call: TRBJ1-6; v_call: TRBV11-1; cdr3_length: 15; clone_size: .; d_call: .; cdr3_nt: TGTGCCAGCAGCTTACGCAGGGTAGCTGATTCACCCCTCCACTTT; cdr3_aa: CASSLRRVADSPLHF
j_call: TRBJ2-5; v_call: TRBV5-6; cdr3_length: 15; clone_size: many; d_call: TRBD2; cdr3_nt: TGTGCCAGCAGCCCTAGCGGGAGGGCCCGGGAGACCCAGTACTTC; cdr3_aa: CASSPSGRARETQYF
j_call: TRBJ2-2; v_call: TRBV9; cdr3_length: 19; clone_size: .; d_call: TRBD2; cdr3_nt: TGTGCCAGCAGCGTAGCTTACGGGCCGGGGGGGCCGAACACCGGGGAGCTGTTTTTT; cdr3_aa: CASSVAYGPGGPNTGELFF
j_call: TRBJ1-1; v_call: TRBV12-3/TRBV12-4; cdr3_length: 14; clone_size: .; d_call: .; cdr3_nt: TGTGCCAGCAGTGTCGGGACACCGAACACTGAAGCTTTCTTT; cdr3_aa: CASSVGTPNTEAFF